Listed below are T cell receptor beta chains from one sample, sequenced in a study of T cell clonotyping in hematopoietic cell transplantation. Profiled with immunoSEQ multiplex PCR; TCRdb holds only in-frame clones, not every one. There are 10,000 to 15,000 clones in the sample; about 72% occur only once, and over 12% lies in the top ten. Sample: peripheral blood mononuclear cells, taken 180 days after allogeneic stem cell transplant. The receptors here all came from a male patient aged 60-70 years who had an allogeneic stem cell transplant from an unrelated donor, so the T cells may come from the graft donor. Some clones in this sample may be carry-over from other donors' samples. Each CDR3 is given with its conserved first and last residue. D genes are given only for firm matches. Part of the rows lack a size; the others show once, few, many or a class for expanded clones.

abundance	v_gene	j_gene	d_gene	CDR3aa	CDR3nt
.	TRBV18	TRBJ2-7	.	CASSPSTASAIGEQYF	TGTGCCAGCTCACCTTCGACAGCCTCCGCGATCGGCGAGCAGTACTTC
.	TRBV6-1	TRBJ1-3	TRBD1	CASSVLVQGTGNTIYF	TGTGCCAGCAGTGTCCTCGTACAGGGGACTGGAAACACCATATATTTT
.	TRBV6-5	TRBJ1-1	.	CASSSTGGIEAFF	TGTGCCAGCAGCTCGACCGGGGGAATTGAAGCTTTCTTT
.	TRBV30	TRBJ1-1	.	CAWTGALNTEAFF	TGTGCCTGGACCGGGGCCTTGAACACTGAAGCTTTCTTT
few	TRBV7-2	TRBJ1-1	TRBD1	CASSYNQGDTEAFF	TGTGCCAGCAGCTACAACCAGGGGGACACTGAAGCTTTCTTT
few	TRBV27	TRBJ1-2	.	CASSSSIQAGYTF	TGTGCCAGCAGTTCATCGATACAGGCTGGCTACACCTTC
few	TRBV7-9	TRBJ2-7	.	CASSLAGGLDEQYF	TGTGCCAGCAGCTTAGCAGGGGGACTCGACGAGCAGTACTTC
.	TRBV5-6	TRBJ2-7	.	CASSFLNINYEQYF	TGTGCCAGCAGCTTCCTTAACATTAACTACGAGCAGTACTTC
.	TRBV4-2	TRBJ2-5	.	CASSQEQASGTQYF	TGTGCCAGCAGCCAAGAGCAGGCGTCGGGGACCCAGTACTTC
.	TRBV30	TRBJ2-7	TRBD1	CAWSVGTVAYEQYF	TGTGCCTGGAGTGTCGGGACAGTAGCCTACGAGCAGTACTTC
.	TRBV5-6	TRBJ2-1	.	CASSWSSGEQFF	TGTGCCAGCAGCTGGAGTTCTGGTGAGCAGTTCTTC
.	TRBV7-3	TRBJ1-1	TRBD1	CASSLDRGGTEAFF	TGTGCCAGCAGTTTGGACAGGGGAGGGACTGAAGCTTTCTTT